There are many counts of the clone carrying this TCR beta chain. Its antigen is unknown. TCRdb fed the 5' RACE reads into MiXCR, producing one record per CDR3 protein. The sample has around 310,000 distinct CDR3 sequences, around 4.1% seen once. This record belongs to a study of T cells after yellow fever vaccination. Findings and caveats of the study: After the booster, over 95% of CD4 and approximately 87% of CD8 primary-response clones were re-detected.

The CDR3 length is 15 residues. The germline V gene encodes CDR1 DFQATT and CDR2 SNEGSKA (reference sequence). V dropped 6 bases and J dropped 2; count of bases not matched to a gene: 7. The sequenced sample was PBMCs, obtained 5 days after the yellow fever booster vaccination. This rearrangement joins TRBV20-1 to TRBJ2-3, with TRBD2 matching 11 bases. The receptor was isolated from a man aged 18 to 29 who received the YFV17D yellow fever vaccine. CDR3 nucleotides: TGCAGTGCGTCGACTAGCGGGGTCTTCACAGATACGCAGTATTTT. Its protein product is CSASTSGVFTDTQYF.